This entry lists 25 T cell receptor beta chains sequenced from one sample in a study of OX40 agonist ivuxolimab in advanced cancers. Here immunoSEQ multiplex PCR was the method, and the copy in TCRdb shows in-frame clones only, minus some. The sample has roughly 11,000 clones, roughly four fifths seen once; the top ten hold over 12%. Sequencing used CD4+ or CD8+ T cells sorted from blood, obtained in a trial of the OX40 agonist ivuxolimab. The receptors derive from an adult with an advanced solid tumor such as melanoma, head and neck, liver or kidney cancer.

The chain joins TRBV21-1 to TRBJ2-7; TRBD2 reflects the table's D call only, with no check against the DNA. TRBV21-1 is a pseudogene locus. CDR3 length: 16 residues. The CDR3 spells CASRKLAVRRVHEQYF. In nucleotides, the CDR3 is TGTGCCAGCAGGAAACTAGCGGTGAGACGTGTCCACGAGCAGTACTTC.

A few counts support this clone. The CDR3 loop is CASGYVNYGYTF. Written as DNA, the CDR3 is TGCGCCAGCGGATACGTCAACTATGGCTACACCTTC. The rearrangement uses TRBV4-1 and TRBJ1-2; no reliable D call. The CDR3 is 12 amino acids. The germline gives CDR1 MGHRA, CDR2 YSYEKL. The V and J ends lost 8 bases and 2 bases respectively, with 9 bases between them.

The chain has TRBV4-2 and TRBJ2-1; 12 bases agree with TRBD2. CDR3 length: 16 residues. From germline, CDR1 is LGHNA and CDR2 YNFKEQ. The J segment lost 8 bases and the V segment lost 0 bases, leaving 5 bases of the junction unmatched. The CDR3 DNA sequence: TGTGCCAGCAGCCAAGAAGAGACTAGCGGGAGTTATGAGCAGTTCTTC. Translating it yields CASSQEETSGSYEQFF.

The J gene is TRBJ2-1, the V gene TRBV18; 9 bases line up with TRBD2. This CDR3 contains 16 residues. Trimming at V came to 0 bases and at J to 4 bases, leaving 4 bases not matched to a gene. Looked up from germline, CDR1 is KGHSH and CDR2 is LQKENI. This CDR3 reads CASSPPRTSVYNEQFF. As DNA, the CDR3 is TGTGCCAGCTCACCACCGAGGACTAGCGTGTACAATGAGCAGTTCTTC.

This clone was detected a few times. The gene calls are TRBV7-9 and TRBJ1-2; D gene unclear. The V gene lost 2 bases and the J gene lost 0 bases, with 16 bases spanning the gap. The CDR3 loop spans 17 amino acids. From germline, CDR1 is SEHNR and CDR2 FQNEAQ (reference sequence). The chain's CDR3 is CASSLSNWAAANYGYTF. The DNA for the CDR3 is TGTGCCAGCAGCTTAAGTAATTGGGCAGCCGCTAACTATGGCTACACCTTC.

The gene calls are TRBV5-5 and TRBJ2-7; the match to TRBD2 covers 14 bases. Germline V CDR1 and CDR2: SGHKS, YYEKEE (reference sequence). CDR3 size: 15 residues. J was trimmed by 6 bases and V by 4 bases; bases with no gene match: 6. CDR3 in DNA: TGTGCCAGCAGCACGACTAGCGGGAGGGCCCTCGAGCAGTACTTC. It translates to CASSTTSGRALEQYF.

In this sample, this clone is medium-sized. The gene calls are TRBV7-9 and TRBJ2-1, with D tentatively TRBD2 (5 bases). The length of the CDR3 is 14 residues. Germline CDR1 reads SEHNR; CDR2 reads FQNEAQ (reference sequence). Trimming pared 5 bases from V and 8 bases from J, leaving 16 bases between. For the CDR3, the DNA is TGTGCCAGCAGCCCAGAGGGTAGCTTCGATGAGCAGTTCTTC. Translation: CASSPEGSFDEQFF.

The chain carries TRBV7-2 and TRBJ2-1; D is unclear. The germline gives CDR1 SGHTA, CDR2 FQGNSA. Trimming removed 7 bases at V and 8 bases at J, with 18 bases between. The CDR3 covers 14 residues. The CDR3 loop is CASTLRASLDEQFF. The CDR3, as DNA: TGTGCCAGCACCCTCCGGGCGTCGCTCGATGAGCAGTTCTTC. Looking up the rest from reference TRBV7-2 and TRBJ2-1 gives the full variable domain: GAGVSQSPSNKVTEKGKDVELRCDPISGHTALYWYRQSLGQGLEFLIYFQGNSAPDKSGLPSDRFSAERTGGSVSTLTIQRTQQEDSAVYLCASTLRASLDEQFFGPGTRLTVL.

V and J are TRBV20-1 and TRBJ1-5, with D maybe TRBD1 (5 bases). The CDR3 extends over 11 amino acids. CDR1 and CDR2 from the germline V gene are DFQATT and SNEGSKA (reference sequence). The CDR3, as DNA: TGCAGCATTGGGGGGGGTCAGCCCCAGCATTTT. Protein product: CSIGGGQPQHF.

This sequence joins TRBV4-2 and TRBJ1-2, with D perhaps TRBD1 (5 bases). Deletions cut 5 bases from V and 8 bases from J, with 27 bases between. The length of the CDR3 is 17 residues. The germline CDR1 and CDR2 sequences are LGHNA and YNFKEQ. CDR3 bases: TGTGCCAGCAGCTTAGCAGACAGCACCCAAGGGATATTGGGCTACACCTTC. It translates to CASSLADSTQGILGYTF.

The chain's CDR3 is CASSIREKNTGELFF. DNA of the CDR3: TGTGCCAGCAGTATCCGGGAGAAGAACACCGGGGAGCTGTTTTTT. The rearrangement uses TRBV2 and TRBJ2-2, with D possibly being TRBD2 (6 bases). This CDR3 has 15 amino acids. CDR1 is SNHLY, CDR2 FYNNEI, per germline. Trimming took off 5 bases at V and 1 base at J, with 11 bases between the two ends.

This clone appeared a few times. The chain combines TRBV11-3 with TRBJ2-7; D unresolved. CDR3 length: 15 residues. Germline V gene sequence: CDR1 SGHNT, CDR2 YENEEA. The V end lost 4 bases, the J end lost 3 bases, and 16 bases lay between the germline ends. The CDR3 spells CASSSSNHRNYEQYF. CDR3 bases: TGTGCCAGCAGCTCTTCTAACCACCGTAACTACGAGCAGTACTTC. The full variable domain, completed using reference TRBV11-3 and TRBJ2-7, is EAGVVQSPRYKIIEKKQPVAFWCNPISGHNTLYWYLQNLGQGPELLIRYENEEAVDDSQLPKDRFSAERLKGVDSTLKIQPAELGDSAVYLCASSSSNHRNYEQYFGPGTRLTVT.

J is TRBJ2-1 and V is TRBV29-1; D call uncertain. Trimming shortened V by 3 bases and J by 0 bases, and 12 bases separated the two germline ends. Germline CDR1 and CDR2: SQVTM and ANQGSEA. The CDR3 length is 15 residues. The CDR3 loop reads CSVELTTASYNEQFF. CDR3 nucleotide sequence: TGCAGCGTTGAGTTGACGACTGCCTCCTACAATGAGCAGTTCTTC.

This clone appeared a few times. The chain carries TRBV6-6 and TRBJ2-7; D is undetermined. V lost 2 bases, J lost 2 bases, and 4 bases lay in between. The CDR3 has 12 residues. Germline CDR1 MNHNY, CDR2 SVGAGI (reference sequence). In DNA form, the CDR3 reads TGTGCCAGCAGTTACGAAGCCTACGAGCAGTACTTC. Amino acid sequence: CASSYEAYEQYF.

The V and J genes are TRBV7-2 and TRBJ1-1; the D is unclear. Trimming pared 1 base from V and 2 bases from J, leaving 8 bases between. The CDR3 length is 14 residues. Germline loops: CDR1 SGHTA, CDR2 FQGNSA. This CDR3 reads CASSLGPYNTEAFF. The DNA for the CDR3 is TGTGCCAGCAGCTTAGGTCCGTATAACACTGAAGCTTTCTTT.

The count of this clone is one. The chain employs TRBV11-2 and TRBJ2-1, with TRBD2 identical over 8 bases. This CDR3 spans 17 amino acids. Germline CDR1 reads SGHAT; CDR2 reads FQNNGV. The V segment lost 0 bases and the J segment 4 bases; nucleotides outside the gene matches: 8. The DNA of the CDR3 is TGTGCCAGCAGCTTAGAAGCGGCGGCTAGCGGGTACAATGAGCAGTTCTTC. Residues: CASSLEAAASGYNEQFF.

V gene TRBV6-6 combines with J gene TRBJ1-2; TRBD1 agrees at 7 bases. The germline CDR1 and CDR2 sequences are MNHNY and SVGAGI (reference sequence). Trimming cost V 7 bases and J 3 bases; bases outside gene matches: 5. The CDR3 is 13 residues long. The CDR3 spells CASTPTGYYGYTF. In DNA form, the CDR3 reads TGTGCCAGCACACCGACAGGGTACTATGGCTACACCTTC.

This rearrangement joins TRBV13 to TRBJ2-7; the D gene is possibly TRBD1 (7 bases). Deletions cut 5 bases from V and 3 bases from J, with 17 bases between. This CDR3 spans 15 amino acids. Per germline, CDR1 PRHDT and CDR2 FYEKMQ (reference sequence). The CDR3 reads CASSPGGLLLYEQYF. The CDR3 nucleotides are TGTGCCAGCAGCCCAGGGGGACTGCTACTCTACGAGCAGTACTTC.

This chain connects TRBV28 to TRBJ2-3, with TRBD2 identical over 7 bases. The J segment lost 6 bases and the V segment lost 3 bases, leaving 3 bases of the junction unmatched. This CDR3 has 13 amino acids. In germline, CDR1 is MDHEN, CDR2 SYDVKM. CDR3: CASSFLGGDTQYF. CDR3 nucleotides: TGTGCCAGCAGTTTTTTGGGAGGGGATACGCAGTATTTT.

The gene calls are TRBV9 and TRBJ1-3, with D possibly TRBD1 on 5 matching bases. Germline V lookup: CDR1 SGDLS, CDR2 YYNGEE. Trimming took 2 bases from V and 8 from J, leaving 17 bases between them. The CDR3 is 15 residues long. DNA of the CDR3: TGTGCCAGCAGCGTTGAGGGGAGTGTTGGGGACACCATATATTTT. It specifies CASSVEGSVGDTIYF.

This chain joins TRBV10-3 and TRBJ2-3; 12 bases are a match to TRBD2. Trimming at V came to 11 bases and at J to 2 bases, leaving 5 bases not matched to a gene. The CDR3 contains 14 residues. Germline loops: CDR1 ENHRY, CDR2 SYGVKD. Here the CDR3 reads CALGTSGSTDTQYF. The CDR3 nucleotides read TGTGCCTTAGGGACTAGCGGGTCCACAGATACGCAGTATTTT.

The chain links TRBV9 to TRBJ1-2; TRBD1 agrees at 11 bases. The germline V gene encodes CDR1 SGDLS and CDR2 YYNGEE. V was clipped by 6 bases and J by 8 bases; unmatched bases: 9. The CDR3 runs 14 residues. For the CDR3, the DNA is TGTGCCAGCAACCCGGGACAGGGGGATATAGGCTACACCTTC. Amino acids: CASNPGQGDIGYTF.

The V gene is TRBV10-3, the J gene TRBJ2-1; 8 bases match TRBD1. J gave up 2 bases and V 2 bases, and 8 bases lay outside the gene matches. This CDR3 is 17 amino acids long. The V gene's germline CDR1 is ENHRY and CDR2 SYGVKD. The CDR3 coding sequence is TGTGCCATCAGTGAGACTTGGACAGGGCCTACCTACAATGAGCAGTTCTTC. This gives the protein CAISETWTGPTYNEQFF.

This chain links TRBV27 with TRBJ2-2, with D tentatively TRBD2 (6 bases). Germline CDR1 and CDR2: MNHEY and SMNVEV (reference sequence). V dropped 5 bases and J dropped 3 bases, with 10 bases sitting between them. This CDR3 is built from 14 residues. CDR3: CASSPGTHTGELFF. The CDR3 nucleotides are TGTGCCAGCAGTCCCGGGACTCACACCGGGGAGCTGTTTTTT.

In DNA form, the CDR3 reads TGTGCCAGCAGCGTAGGCGGCAGCACAGATACGCAGTATTTT. It translates to CASSVGGSTDTQYF. V gene TRBV9 combines with J gene TRBJ2-3, with D hard to call. Per germline, CDR1 SGDLS and CDR2 YYNGEE. The germline V and J ends were trimmed by 0 bases and 0 bases, with 5 bases remaining between them. The CDR3 contains 14 residues.